A single sample is the source of the 22 T cell receptor beta chains below, sequenced in a study of OX40 agonist ivuxolimab in advanced cancers. Only in-frame clones appear in the TCRdb table, and some are missing; sequencing was by immunoSEQ multiplex PCR. The sample includes around 64,000 clones, less than 90% of them seen just once. The sample here was CD4+ or CD8+ T cells sorted from blood, taken in a trial of the OX40 agonist ivuxolimab. These receptors were obtained from an adult with an advanced solid tumor such as melanoma, head and neck, liver or kidney cancer.

The rearrangement uses TRBV28 and TRBJ2-1, with a tentative D call TRBD1 (5 bases). The germline gives CDR1 MDHEN, CDR2 SYDVKM. V was pared by 5 bases and J by 8 bases, with 22 bases between. CDR3 size: 16 residues. CDR3 region: CASSTRRAPGLYEQFF. Here the CDR3 DNA reads TGTGCCAGCAGTACCCGTAGAGCCCCAGGGTTGTATGAGCAGTTCTTC.

Here the CDR3 reads CASSLGGRENEKLFF. In DNA form, the CDR3 reads TGTGCCAGCAGCTTAGGCGGCAGGGAGAATGAAAAACTGTTTTTT. J is TRBJ1-4 and V is TRBV7-2; D is possibly TRBD1 (5 bases). This CDR3 is built from 15 residues. With 1 base removed from V and 5 bases from J, the gap between germline ends came to 11 bases. CDR1 and CDR2 from the germline V gene are SGHTA and FQGNSA.

The genes are TRBV10-2 and TRBJ1-1; D is unclear. Germline CDR1 is WSHSY and CDR2 is SAAADI. The CDR3 consists of 13 residues. V was pared by 1 base and J by 8 bases, with 11 bases between. CDR3 coding DNA: TGCGCCAGCAGTGAGTTACACTTCAGGGAAGCTTTCTTT. Protein sequence: CASSELHFREAFF.

This clone came up many times. J is TRBJ1-2 and V is TRBV4-1, with 7 bases matching TRBD1. The V gene end was trimmed by 1 base and the J gene end by 5 bases; junction bases not matched to a gene: 4. CDR1 is MGHRA, CDR2 YSYEKL, per germline. CDR3 length: 14 residues. CDR3 in DNA: TGCGCCAGCAGCCAAGGGCAGGGGGAATATGGCTACACCTTC. It encodes CASSQGQGEYGYTF.

The V gene is TRBV7-2, the J gene TRBJ2-4, with 8 bases fitting TRBD2. The CDR3 totals 16 residues. In germline, CDR1 is SGHTA, CDR2 FQGNSA. After removal of 1 base from V and 2 bases from J, the junction contained 4 bases not matched to a gene. This CDR3 is CASSLGGGGTKNIQYF. Here the CDR3 DNA reads TGTGCCAGCAGCTTAGGAGGCGGGGGGACCAAAAACATTCAGTACTTC.

The V and J genes are TRBV7-3 and TRBJ1-2, with 10 nucleotides matching TRBD1. The CDR3 has 13 residues. J gave up 8 bases and V 4 bases, and 4 bases lay outside the gene matches. The germline CDR1 and CDR2 sequences are SGHTA and FQGTGA. The CDR3, as DNA: TGTGCCAGCAGCTCCGGGACAGGGGACGGCTACACCTTC. Translation gives CASSSGTGDGYTF.

The CDR3 loop is CASSLTSGRKSNEQFF. In DNA form, the CDR3 reads TGTGCCAGCAGCCTTACTAGCGGGAGGAAAAGCAATGAGCAGTTCTTC. The V gene is TRBV7-2, the J gene TRBJ2-1, with 12 bases lining up with TRBD2. The CDR3 totals 16 residues. J gave up 6 bases and V 5 bases, and 8 bases lay outside the gene matches. Looked up from germline, CDR1 is SGHTA and CDR2 is FQGNSA.

The chain recombines TRBV5-4 with TRBJ2-7; D assignment may be TRBD1 or TRBD2 (6 bases each). The length of the CDR3 is 14 residues. V lost 2 bases, J lost 0 bases, and 9 bases lay in between. The V gene's germline CDR1 is SGHNT and CDR2 YYREEE (reference sequence). This CDR3 is CASSFGGHSYEQYF. CDR3 in DNA: TGTGCCAGCAGCTTCGGGGGACACTCCTACGAGCAGTACTTC.

The chain combines TRBV6-5 with TRBJ1-2; tentative D call: TRBD1 (6 bases). Per germline, CDR1 MNHEY and CDR2 SVGAGI. V gave up 6 bases and J gave up 4 bases, with 12 bases separating them. CDR3 length equals 13 residues. CDR3 coding DNA: TGTGCCAGCAGCAATGGGGGCCTCTATGGCTACACCTTC. This codes for CASSNGGLYGYTF.

With regard to this clone: A read error may produce the germline difference seen at one junction end. The rearrangement uses TRBV30 and TRBJ1-1; no clear D. Germline-derived CDR1 and CDR2 are GTSNPN and SVGIG (reference sequence). This CDR3 contains 12 residues. The CDR3 protein is CAWSQYQAEAVF. The DNA for the CDR3 is TGTGCCTGGAGTCAGTACCAGGCTGAAGCTGTCTTT. Looking up the rest from reference TRBV30 and TRBJ1-1 gives the full variable domain: SQTIHQWPATLVQPVGSPLSLECTVEGTSNPNLYWYRQAAGRGLQLLFYSVGIGQISSEVPQNLSASRPQDRQFILSSKKLLLSDSGFYLCAWSQYQAEAVFGQGTRLTVV.

V usage is TRBV19 and J usage is TRBJ1-1; possibly TRBD1 for D (5 bases). CDR1 is LNHDA, CDR2 SQIVND, per germline (reference sequence). Between the trimmed V and J ends, which lost 4 bases and 11 bases, there was a span of 11 bases. The CDR3 is 11 residues long. For the CDR3, the DNA is TGTGCCAGTAGTAGTGGGGCTAAGGCTTTCTTT. Translated: CASSSGAKAFF.

The J gene is TRBJ2-7, the V gene TRBV5-1, with D perhaps TRBD1 (5 bases). The CDR3 sequence is 14 residues long. Between the trimmed V and J ends, which lost 1 base and 0 bases, there was a span of 8 bases. Germline CDR1 is SGHRS and CDR2 is YFSETQ. CDR3 sequence (DNA): TGCGCCAGCAGCTTGAGGGGCGGCTCCTACGAGCAGTACTTC. Encoded protein: CASSLRGGSYEQYF.

The chain carries TRBV18 and TRBJ1-4; maybe TRBD1 (6 bases). The CDR3 spans 14 residues. V lost 2 bases and J lost 8, with 12 bases in between. CDR1 and CDR2 from the germline V gene are KGHSH and LQKENI. The DNA of the CDR3 is TGTGCCAGCTCACCAACAGGGATCTCCGAAAAACTGTTTTTT. This codes for CASSPTGISEKLFF.

The genes are TRBV5-1 and TRBJ2-5; weak D call: TRBD1 (5 bases). V dropped 1 base and J dropped 5 bases, with 9 bases sitting between them. Germline CDR1 reads SGHRS; CDR2 reads YFSETQ. There are 13 residues in the CDR3. The CDR3 DNA reads as TGCGCCAGCAGCTTGCAGGGTTGGGAGACCCAGTACTTC. Translation: CASSLQGWETQYF.

CDR3 sequence: CASSSPQGSREQYF. In DNA form, the CDR3 reads TGTGCCAGCAGTTCACCACAGGGTTCTAGGGAGCAGTACTTC. This sequence joins TRBV28 and TRBJ2-5; possibly TRBD1 for D (6 bases). Germline CDR1 reads MDHEN; CDR2 reads SYDVKM. V dropped 4 bases and J dropped 11 bases, with 20 bases sitting between them. The length of the CDR3 is 14 residues.

This clone has a single count. The chain has TRBV5-1 and TRBJ1-5; TRBD1 matches at 7 bases. Germline values: CDR1 SGHRS, CDR2 YFSETQ. V shed 4 bases and J 3 bases; nucleotides not matched to a gene: 4. The CDR3 runs to 14 residues. The CDR3 nucleotides are TGCGCCAGCAGCCCGACAGGGTTCAATCAGCCCCAGCATTTT. As protein: CASSPTGFNQPQHF.

This chain uses TRBV27 with TRBJ1-4; D perhaps matches TRBD1 (5 bases). CDR1 and CDR2 from the germline V gene are MNHEY and SMNVEV (reference sequence). Trimming pared 6 bases from V and 8 bases from J, leaving 16 bases between. There are 14 residues in the CDR3. Here the CDR3 DNA reads TGTGCCAGCAGGGATGGGGGGTTAGGGGAAAAACTGTTTTTT. It yields the protein CASRDGGLGEKLFF.

The J gene is TRBJ2-1, the V gene TRBV11-3, with D possibly being TRBD2 (6 bases). V gave up 1 base and J gave up 4 bases, with 8 bases separating them. Germline V gene data show CDR1 as SGHNT and CDR2 as YENEEA. The CDR3 runs to 14 residues. The CDR3 nucleotides read TGTGCCAGCAGCTTAGCGGGGGTTTACAATGAGCAGTTCTTC. Residues: CASSLAGVYNEQFF.

The V gene is TRBV7-2, the J gene TRBJ2-7; D remains ambiguous. The CDR3 runs 14 residues. CDR1 and CDR2 from the germline V gene are SGHTA and FQGNSA. The V end lost 6 bases, the J end lost 1 base, and 13 bases lay between the germline ends. CDR3 in DNA: TGTGCCAGCAGTTCCAGACCAGCGTCCTACGAGCAGTACTTC. Its translation: CASSSRPASYEQYF.

V and J are TRBV18 and TRBJ2-1; 8 positions agree with TRBD2. V dropped 0 bases and J dropped 10; count of bases not matched to a gene: 5. CDR3 length: 14 amino acids. Germline V CDR1 and CDR2: KGHSH, LQKENI. The CDR3 bases are TGTGCCAGCTCACCACCGTCTAGCGGGCAGGAGCAGTTCTTC. Protein: CASSPPSSGQEQFF.

The chain uses TRBV19 and TRBJ2-1, with D unresolved. Germline CDR1 is LNHDA and CDR2 is SQIVND (reference sequence). With 5 bases removed from V and 3 bases from J, the gap between germline ends came to 5 bases. This CDR3 has 12 residues. Here the CDR3 reads CASSRGYNEQFF. CDR3 in DNA: TGTGCCAGTAGTCGCGGCTACAATGAGCAGTTCTTC. Filled out from reference TRBV19 and TRBJ2-1, the complete variable domain reads DGGITQSPKYLFRKEGQNVTLSCEQNLNHDAMYWYRQDPGQGLRLIYYSQIVNDFQKGDIAEGYSVSREKKESFPLTVTSAQKNPTAFYLCASSRGYNEQFFGPGTRLTVL.

The V gene is TRBV7-2, the J gene TRBJ2-4; D is tentatively TRBD1 or TRBD2 (6 bases each). The length of the CDR3 is 13 residues. Trimming removed 0 bases at V and 9 bases at J, with 9 bases between. The germline gives CDR1 SGHTA, CDR2 FQGNSA. CDR3 in amino acids: CASSLAGGGIQYF. The CDR3 DNA is TGTGCCAGCAGCTTAGCGGGGGGCGGCATTCAGTACTTC.